The T cell receptor (beta chain) under discussion was sequenced for a study of T cell clones after liver transplantation. Study summary: A pre-transplant mixed lymphocyte reaction with TCRbeta sequencing defined graft-donor-reactive clones followed in post-transplant blood. At least one year of complete immunosuppression withdrawal without enzymes over twice normal defined tolerance.

The V end lost 4 bases, the J end lost 0 bases, and 10 bases lay between the germline ends. Germline V CDR1 and CDR2: SGHNT, YYREEE (reference sequence). This CDR3 has 14 amino acids. General study findings and limits: Rather than being deleted, graft donor-reactive T cells may have moved into the graft.

TCRdb keeps only in-frame clones here, not all; method: immunoSEQ multiplex PCR. The table has some 50,000 clones, 70% to 75% seen once. Of note for this clone: No antigen is known for it.

This TCR was recovered from a human patient who received a liver transplant. Some T cells may originate from the graft donor. The chain uses TRBV5-4 and TRBJ1-2; tentative D call: TRBD1 (5 bases). This specimen consisted of CD4+ T cells from blood, obtained at the 22-month timepoint. As DNA, the CDR3 is TGTGCCAGCAGCCCACGGGGGGCTAACTATGGCTACACCTTC. Translation: CASSPRGANYGYTF.